The clone carrying this TCR beta chain has more than one count but fewer than ten. Looked up from germline, CDR1 is SQVTM and CDR2 is ANQGSEA. With V trimmed by 7 bases and J by 8 bases, 11 bases remained unmatched. This CDR3 comprises 13 residues. The data were produced by immunoSEQ multiplex PCR, yet TCRdb's version contains in-frame clones alone and is incomplete. This table holds 140,000 or so clones, 75% to 90% found once. The sample comes from a study of cytomegalovirus exposure and HLA in healthy donors. This sequence was found in a woman aged 25-40 years in good health and CMV-seropositive. The chain links TRBV29-1 to TRBJ1-2; TRBD1 agrees at 9 bases. Sequencing was done on a sample of PBMCs. This CDR3 reads CSAQPGQGRGYTF. The CDR3 bases are TGCAGCGCTCAACCGGGACAGGGTAGAGGCTACACCTTC.